The clone carrying this TCR beta chain has only a few counts. These data are taken from a study of blood T cells in healthy people across ages. A sample-barcoded 5' primer and a J-beta primer mix were used in a second PCR of about 7 to 12 cycles. TCRdb fed the 5' RACE reads into MiXCR, producing one record per CDR3 protein. The table lists around 990,000 distinct CDR3 sequences, around two fifths of them singletons. There are 14 residues in the CDR3. Germline CDR1 and CDR2: ENHRY and SYGVKD. Trimming removed 9 bases from V and 4 bases from J; junction bases left unmatched: 11. The chain carries TRBV10-3 and TRBJ1-2; 7 bases are a match to TRBD1. This TCR came from a man in his late teens or twenties in good health. The sample comprised blood. The DNA of the CDR3 is TGTGCCATTAACACAGACAGGGCGATCTATGGCTACACCTTC. Protein sequence: CAINTDRAIYGYTF.